Given below is one TCR beta chain in context. This entry is derived from a study of shared clonotypes between healthy human individuals. Naivety among CD8 cells was defined by CD45RO negativity and positive CCR7 selection, thereby excluding terminally differentiated effector memory CD45RA+ cells. Sequenced by immunoSEQ multiplex PCR; TCRdb stores in-frame clones only, minus some. Of about 2.1 million clones listed, 93% are singletons. The germline gives CDR1 LNHDA, CDR2 SQIVND (reference sequence). Trimming at V came to 7 bases and at J to 8 bases, leaving 12 bases not matched to a gene. The CDR3 runs to 15 residues.

This TCR was recovered from a man aged 18 to 29 in good health. Some clones in this sample may be carry-over from other donors' samples. The sequenced material came from naive CD8+ T cells from PBMCs. V and J are TRBV19 and TRBJ2-1; TRBD1 agrees at 9 bases. The CDR3 sequence: CASKWGQGRYDEQFF. CDR3 nucleotide sequence: TGTGCCAGTAAGTGGGGACAGGGAAGGTACGATGAGCAGTTCTTC.